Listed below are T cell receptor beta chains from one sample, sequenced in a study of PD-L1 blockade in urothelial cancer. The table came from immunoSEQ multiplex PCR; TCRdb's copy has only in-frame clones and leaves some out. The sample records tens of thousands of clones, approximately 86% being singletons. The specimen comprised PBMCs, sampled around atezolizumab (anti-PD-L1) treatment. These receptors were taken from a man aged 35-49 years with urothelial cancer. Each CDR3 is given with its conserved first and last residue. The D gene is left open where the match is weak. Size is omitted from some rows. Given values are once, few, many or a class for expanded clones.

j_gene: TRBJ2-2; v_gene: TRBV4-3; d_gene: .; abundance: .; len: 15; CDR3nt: TGCGCCAGCAGCCAAGAAAGGACTCTCACCGGGGAGCTGTTTTTT; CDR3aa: CASSQERTLTGELFF
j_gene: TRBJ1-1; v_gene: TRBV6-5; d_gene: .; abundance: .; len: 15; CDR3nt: TGTGCCAGCATCAATAGGGGAAACCAGAACACTGAAGCTTTCTTT; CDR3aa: CASINRGNQNTEAFF
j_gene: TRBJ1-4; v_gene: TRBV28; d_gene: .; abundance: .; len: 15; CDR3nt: TGTGCCAGCAGTTCCCGACACGCAACTAATGAAAAACTGTTTTTT; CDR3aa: CASSSRHATNEKLFF
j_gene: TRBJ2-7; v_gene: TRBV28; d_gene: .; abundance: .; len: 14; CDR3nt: TGTGCCAGCAGTTTGGGCGCACCGTCCTACGAGCAGTACTTC; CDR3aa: CASSLGAPSYEQYF
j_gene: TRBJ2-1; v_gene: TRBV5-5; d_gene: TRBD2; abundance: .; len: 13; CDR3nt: TGTGCCAGCAGACTAGCGGGAAACAATGAGCAGTTCTTC; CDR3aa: CASRLAGNNEQFF
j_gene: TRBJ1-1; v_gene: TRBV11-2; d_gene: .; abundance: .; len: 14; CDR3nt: TGTGCCAGCAGCCCAAGGGGGGGTAGAGCTGAAGCTTTCTTT; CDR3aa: CASSPRGGRAEAFF
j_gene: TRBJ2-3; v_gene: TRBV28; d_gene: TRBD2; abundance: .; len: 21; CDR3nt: TGTGTCGCGTCGGTAGCGGGAGGGCCATGGCAGTCGGCGGTAAGCACAGATACGCAGTATTTT; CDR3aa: CVASVAGGPWQSAVSTDTQYF
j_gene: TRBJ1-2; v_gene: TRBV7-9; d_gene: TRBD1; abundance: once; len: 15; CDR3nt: TGTGCCAGCAGCAGGGACAGGCTAACTAACTATGGCTACACCTTC; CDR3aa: CASSRDRLTNYGYTF
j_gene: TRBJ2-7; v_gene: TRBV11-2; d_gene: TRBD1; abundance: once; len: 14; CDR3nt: TGTGCCAGCAGCCTAACAGGGGGGTCTCCTGGGCAGTACTTC; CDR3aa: CASSLTGGSPGQYF
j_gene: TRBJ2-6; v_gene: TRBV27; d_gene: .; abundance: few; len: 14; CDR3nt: TGTGCCAGCAGCCTTAGCTCTGGGGCCAACGTCCTGACTTTC; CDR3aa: CASSLSSGANVLTF
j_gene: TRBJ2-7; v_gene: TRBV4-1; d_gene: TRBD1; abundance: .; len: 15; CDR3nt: TGCGCCAGCGGCGAGGGGGCAGAACAAACCTACGAGCAGTACTTC; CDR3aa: CASGEGAEQTYEQYF
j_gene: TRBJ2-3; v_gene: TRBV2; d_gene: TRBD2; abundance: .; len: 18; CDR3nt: TGTGCCAGCCTAGGACTAGCGGGGCCTAAAGGGGGCACAGATACGCAGTATTTT; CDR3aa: CASLGLAGPKGGTDTQYF
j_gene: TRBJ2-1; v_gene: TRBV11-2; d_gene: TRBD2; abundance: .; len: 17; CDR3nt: TGTGCCAGCAGCCCAAGTATGGGGGAGGGCACCTACAATGAGCAGTTCTTC; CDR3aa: CASSPSMGEGTYNEQFF
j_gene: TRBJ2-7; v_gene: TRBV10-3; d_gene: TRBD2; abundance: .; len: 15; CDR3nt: TGTGCCATCACCTCGGGGGACTACAGCTCCTACGAGCAGTACTTC; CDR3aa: CAITSGDYSSYEQYF
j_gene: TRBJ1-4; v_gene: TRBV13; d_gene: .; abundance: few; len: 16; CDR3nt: TGTGCCAGCAGCCCCTCCCTCAGGGTGAATAATGAAAAACTGTTTTTT; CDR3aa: CASSPSLRVNNEKLFF
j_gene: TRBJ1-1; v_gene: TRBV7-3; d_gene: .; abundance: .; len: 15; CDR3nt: TGTGCCAGCAGCTTAACTCCTGCGGGGGGAACTGAAGCTTTCTTT; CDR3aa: CASSLTPAGGTEAFF
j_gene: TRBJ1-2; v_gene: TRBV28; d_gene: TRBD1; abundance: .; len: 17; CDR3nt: TGTGCCAGCAGTGCCGGACAGGGTTTTTTCGCTAACTATGGCTACACCTTC; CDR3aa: CASSAGQGFFANYGYTF
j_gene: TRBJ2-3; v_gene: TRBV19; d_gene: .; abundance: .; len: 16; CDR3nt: TGTGCCAGTAGTATCCCGGGAGTGGCCCACACAGATACGCAGTATTTT; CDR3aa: CASSIPGVAHTDTQYF
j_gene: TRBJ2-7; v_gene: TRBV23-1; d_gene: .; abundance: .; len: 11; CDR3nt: TGCGCCAGCACGAGCGGATACGAGCAGTACTTC; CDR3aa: CASTSGYEQYF
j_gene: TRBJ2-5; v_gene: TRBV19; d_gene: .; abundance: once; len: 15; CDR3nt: TGTGCCAGTAGTATTCGGCGGGTGGATCAAGAGACCCAGTACTTC; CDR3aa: CASSIRRVDQETQYF
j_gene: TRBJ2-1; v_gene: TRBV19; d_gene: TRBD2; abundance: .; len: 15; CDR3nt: TGTGCCAGTAATGGTCTAGCGGGAGGATCGGATGAGCAGTTCTTC; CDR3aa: CASNGLAGGSDEQFF
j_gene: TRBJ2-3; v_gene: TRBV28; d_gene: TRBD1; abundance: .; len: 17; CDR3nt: TGTGCCAGCAGGCCCTCATTCGGGACAGGGGCGACAGATACGCAGTATTTT; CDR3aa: CASRPSFGTGATDTQYF
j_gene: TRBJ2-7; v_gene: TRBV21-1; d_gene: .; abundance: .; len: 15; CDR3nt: TGTGCCAGCAGCCCGGCAGGGACAGGGGCGTACGAGCAGTACTTC; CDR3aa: CASSPAGTGAYEQYF
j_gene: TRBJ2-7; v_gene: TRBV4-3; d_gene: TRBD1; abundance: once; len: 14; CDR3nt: TGCGCCAGCAGCCGAGACAGGGGATCCTACGAGCAGTACTTC; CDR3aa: CASSRDRGSYEQYF
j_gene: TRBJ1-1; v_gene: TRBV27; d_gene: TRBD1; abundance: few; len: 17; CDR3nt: TGTGCCAGCAGAGGTGGGACAGGGGGCGGTTTGAACACTGAAGCTTTCTTT; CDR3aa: CASRGGTGGGLNTEAFF
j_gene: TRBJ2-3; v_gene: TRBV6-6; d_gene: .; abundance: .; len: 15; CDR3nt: TGTGCCAGCAGCGATCGGGACATCAACACAGATACGCAGTATTTT; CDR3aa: CASSDRDINTDTQYF
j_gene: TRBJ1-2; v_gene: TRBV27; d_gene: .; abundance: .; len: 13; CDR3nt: TGTGCCAGCAGTTTTTCTGGGACTATGGGCTACACCTTC; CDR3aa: CASSFSGTMGYTF
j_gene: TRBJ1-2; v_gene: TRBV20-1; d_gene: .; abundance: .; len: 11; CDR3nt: TGCAGTGCTAGTCGACAGTTTGGCTACACCTTC; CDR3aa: CSASRQFGYTF
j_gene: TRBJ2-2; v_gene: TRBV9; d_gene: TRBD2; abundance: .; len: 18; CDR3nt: TGTGCCAGCAGCGTCTCCCCTCGACTAGCGGGAGGCGGCGGGGAGCTGTTTTTT; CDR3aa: CASSVSPRLAGGGGELFF
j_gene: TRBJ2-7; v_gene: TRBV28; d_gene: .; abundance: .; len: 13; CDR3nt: TGTGCCGCGTCCTCTGGGAGATCCTACGAGCAGTACTTC; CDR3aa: CAASSGRSYEQYF
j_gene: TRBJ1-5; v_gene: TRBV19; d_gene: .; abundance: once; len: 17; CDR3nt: TGTGCCAGTAGCGGGGGGCGAGGGGATGGGGTCAATCAGCCCCAGCATTTT; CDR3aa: CASSGGRGDGVNQPQHF
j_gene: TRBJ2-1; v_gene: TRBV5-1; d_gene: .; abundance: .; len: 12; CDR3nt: TGCGCCAGCAGCCTCGGACTGAATGAGCAGTTCTTC; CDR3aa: CASSLGLNEQFF
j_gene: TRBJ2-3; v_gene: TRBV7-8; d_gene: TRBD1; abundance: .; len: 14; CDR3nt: TGTGCCAGCAGAAAACAGGGGAACACAGATACGCAGTATTTT; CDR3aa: CASRKQGNTDTQYF
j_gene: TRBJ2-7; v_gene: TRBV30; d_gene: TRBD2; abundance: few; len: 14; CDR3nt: TGTGCCTGGAGTGTTCTAGCGGGAGAAAGCGAGCAGTACTTC; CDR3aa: CAWSVLAGESEQYF
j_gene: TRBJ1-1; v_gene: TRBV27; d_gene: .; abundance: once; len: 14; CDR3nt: TGTGCCAGCAGTTTCACAGGTTTAAACACTGAAGCTTTCTTT; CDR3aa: CASSFTGLNTEAFF
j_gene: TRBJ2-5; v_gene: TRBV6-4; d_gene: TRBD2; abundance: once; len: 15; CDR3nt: TGTGCCAGCTTGGCTAGCGGCATGCAAAGGGAGACCCAGTACTTC; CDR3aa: CASLASGMQRETQYF
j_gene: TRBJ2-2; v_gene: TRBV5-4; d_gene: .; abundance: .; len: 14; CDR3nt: TGTGCCAGCAGCTTTGGAGGGCCAGCCGGGGAGCTGTTTTTT; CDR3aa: CASSFGGPAGELFF
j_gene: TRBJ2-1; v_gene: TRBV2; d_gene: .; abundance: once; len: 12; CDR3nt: TGTGCCAGCAGTCCCCTAGCCGGTGAGCAGTTCTTC; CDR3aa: CASSPLAGEQFF
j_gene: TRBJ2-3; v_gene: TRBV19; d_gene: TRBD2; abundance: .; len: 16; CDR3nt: TGTGCCAGTAGTATGCCGACTAGCGGGACCACAGATACGCAGTATTTT; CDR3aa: CASSMPTSGTTDTQYF
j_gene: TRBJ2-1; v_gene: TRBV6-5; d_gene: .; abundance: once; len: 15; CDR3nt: TGTGCCAGCAGCTCGGAGGGCAGCTCCTACAATGAGCAGTTCTTC; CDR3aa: CASSSEGSSYNEQFF
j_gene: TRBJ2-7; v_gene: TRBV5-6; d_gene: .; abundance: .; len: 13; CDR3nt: TGTGCCAGCAGCTTGGACACAGAAAAGGAGCAGTACTTC; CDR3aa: CASSLDTEKEQYF
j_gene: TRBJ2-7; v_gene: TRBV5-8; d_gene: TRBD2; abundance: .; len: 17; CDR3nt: TGTGCCAGCAGCAAAGAACAAGGACTAGCGGGAGGCTACGAGCAGTACTTC; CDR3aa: CASSKEQGLAGGYEQYF
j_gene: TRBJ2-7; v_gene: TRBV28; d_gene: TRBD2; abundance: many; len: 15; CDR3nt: TGTGCCAGCAGTTTGCCGGGACTAACATCCTACGAGCAGTACTTC; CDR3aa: CASSLPGLTSYEQYF
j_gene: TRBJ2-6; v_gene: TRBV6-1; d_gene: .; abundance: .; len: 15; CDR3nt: TGTGCCAGCAGGATACAGGTAGCTGGGGCCAACGTCCTGACTTTC; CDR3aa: CASRIQVAGANVLTF
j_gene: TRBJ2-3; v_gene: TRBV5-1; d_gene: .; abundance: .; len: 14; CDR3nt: TGCGCCAGCAGCTTGCGGCAGGTTGCAGATACGCAGTATTTT; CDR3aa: CASSLRQVADTQYF
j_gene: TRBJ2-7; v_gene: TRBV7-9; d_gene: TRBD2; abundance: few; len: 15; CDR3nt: TGTGCCAGCAGCTTGGCCCTAGCGGATAACTACGAGCAGTACTTC; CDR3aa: CASSLALADNYEQYF
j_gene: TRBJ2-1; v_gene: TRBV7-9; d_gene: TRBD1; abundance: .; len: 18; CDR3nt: TGTGCCAGCAGCACTACAGGGGGCGAAGCGGAAAAAGGGAATGAGCAGTTCTTC; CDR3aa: CASSTTGGEAEKGNEQFF
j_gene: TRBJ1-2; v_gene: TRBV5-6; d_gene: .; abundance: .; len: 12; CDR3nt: TGTGCCATCTCACCTGTGGGAGCCGCGCATTCCTTC; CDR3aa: CAISPVGAAHSF
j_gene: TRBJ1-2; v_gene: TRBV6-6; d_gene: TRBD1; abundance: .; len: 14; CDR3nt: TGTGCCAGCACCCTGAGACAGGGGGCGTATGGCTACACCTTC; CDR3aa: CASTLRQGAYGYTF
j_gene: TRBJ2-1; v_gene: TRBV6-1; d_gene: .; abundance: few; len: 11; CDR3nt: TGTGCCAGCAGTGGCGCTGCTGAGCAGTTCTTC; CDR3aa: CASSGAAEQFF
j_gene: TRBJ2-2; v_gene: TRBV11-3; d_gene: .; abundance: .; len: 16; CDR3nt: TGTGCCAGCAGCTTAGCCTCGGGAAGGGACACCGGGGAGCTGTTTTTT; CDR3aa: CASSLASGRDTGELFF
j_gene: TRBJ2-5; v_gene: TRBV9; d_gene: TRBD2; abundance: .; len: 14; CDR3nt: TGTGCCAGCAACGAGGGGAGGGCCTCAGAGACCCAGTACTTC; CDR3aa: CASNEGRASETQYF
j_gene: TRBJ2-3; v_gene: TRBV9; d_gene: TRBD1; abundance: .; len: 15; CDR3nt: TGTGCCAGCAGCACCCGACAGGGGGGGACAGATACGCAGTATTTT; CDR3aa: CASSTRQGGTDTQYF
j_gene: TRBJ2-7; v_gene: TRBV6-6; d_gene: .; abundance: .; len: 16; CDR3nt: TGTGCCAGCAGTTATGAGGGTAACACCCTCGGACACGAGCAGTACTTC; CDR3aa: CASSYEGNTLGHEQYF
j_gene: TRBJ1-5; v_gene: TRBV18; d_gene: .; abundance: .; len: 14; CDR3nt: TGTGCCAGCTCACCACCGGGACAAAATCAGCCCCAGCATTTT; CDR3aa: CASSPPGQNQPQHF
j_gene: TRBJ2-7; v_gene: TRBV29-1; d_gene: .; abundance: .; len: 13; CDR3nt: TGCAGCGTTGAAGATATGGCCGCTAGGATGCAGTACTTC; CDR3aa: CSVEDMAARMQYF
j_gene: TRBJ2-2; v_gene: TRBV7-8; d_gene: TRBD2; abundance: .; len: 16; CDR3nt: TGTGCCAGCAGCCCTACGGGGGGAGGGCGAACCGGGGAGCTGTTTTTT; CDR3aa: CASSPTGGGRTGELFF
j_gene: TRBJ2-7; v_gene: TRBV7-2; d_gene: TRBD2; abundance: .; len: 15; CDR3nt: TGTGCCAGCAGCTTCACTAGCGGGCTCTCCTACGAGCAGTACTTC; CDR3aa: CASSFTSGLSYEQYF